Each of the 27 T cell receptor beta chains below was sequenced from the same sample in a study of tumor-infiltrating lymphocytes in primary liver carcinoma. A constant-region primer served to make TCR beta cDNA from about 530 ng total RNA. ARM-PCR was slightly modified, and three nested multiplex PCR rounds with it gave rise to the TCR beta libraries. Two initial PCR rounds of 10 to 11 cycles each paired TRBV1-TRBV30 forward primers with a C-beta reverse primer. TCRdb reprocessed the multiplex PCR reads via MiXCR and lists one record per CDR3 protein. Of 100,000 or so distinct CDR3 sequences in the sample, more than 60% are singletons; the top ten hold over 7.5%. Extraction of RNA together with DNA used about 20-34 mg of unsorted bulk tissue. The sequenced sample consisted of liver tumor tissue from sampling region 5. Subset indicated: tumor region T5, tumor centre. The receptors come from a woman aged 55 to 70 with primary liver carcinoma and hepatitis B virus infection.

The chain is built from TRBV2 and TRBJ2-1, with D perhaps matching TRBD1 (7 bases). CDR3 length: 16 amino acids. Trimming removed 6 bases from V and 6 bases from J, with 21 bases in between. Germline lookup yields CDR1 SNHLY and CDR2 FYNNEI. The CDR3 region is CASRAGQAQGLNEQFF. The CDR3 DNA sequence: TGTGCCAGCAGGGCTGGACAGGCCCAGGGACTCAATGAGCAGTTCTTC.

About this clonotype itself: It may be a read error: a sequence one base away is much more abundant. This chain connects TRBV6-1 to TRBJ1-2, with D perhaps matching TRBD1 (5 bases). CDR3 length: 15 amino acids. Germline loops: CDR1 MNHNS, CDR2 SASEGT. DNA for the CDR3: TGTGCCGGCAGTGAAGCGGGGGGGTCAGGGTATGGCTACACCTTC. This encodes CAGSEAGGSGYGYTF.

Concerning this clonotype: One end of the junction varies from germline; a read error may be responsible. The chain is built from TRBV29-1 and TRBJ2-3; 11 positions match TRBD2. Germline assignment: CDR1 SQVTM and CDR2 ANQGSEA. The CDR3 has 15 residues. The CDR3: CSVGGTSGSTDTLYF. CDR3 sequence (DNA): TGCAGTGTTGGGGGGACTAGCGGTAGCACAGATACGCTGTATTTT.

As concerns this clonotype: Germline is not matched at one junction end, which may reflect a read error. This rearrangement joins TRBV11-2 to TRBJ2-2; perhaps TRBD1 as D (6 bases). Germline loops: CDR1 SGHAT, CDR2 FQNNGV. This CDR3 is 13 amino acids long. CDR3 bases: TGTCCCAGCAGCTTAAGGGGGATCGGGGAGCCGTTTTTT. Translating gives CPSSLRGIGEPFF.

Of note for this clonotype: Mismatch with germline at one junction end may stem from a read error. The rearrangement joins TRBV11-2 to TRBJ2-1, with D possibly TRBD2 on 5 matching bases. The CDR3 sequence is 15 residues long. Germline V CDR1 and CDR2: SGHAT, FQNNGV. The CDR3 DNA follows: TGTGCCAACAGCTTAGAGGGTGAGGAGAGCAATGAGCAGTTCTTC. Protein: CANSLEGEESNEQFF.

V gene TRBV27 combines with J gene TRBJ2-1; 12 bases are shared with TRBD2. V gave up 4 bases and J gave up 10 bases; unmatched junction bases: 8. CDR1 is MNHEY, CDR2 SMNVEV, per germline (reference sequence). The CDR3 has 15 amino acids. CDR3 nucleotides: TGTGCCAGCAGTTCCCTAGCGGGAGGGGAGAGGGAGCAGTTCTTC. As protein: CASSSLAGGEREQFF.

This rearrangement joins TRBV2 to TRBJ2-2; TRBD2 is a possible D gene (6 bases). Trimming removed 5 bases at V and 6 bases at J, with 28 bases between. The CDR3 has 19 residues. Germline V gene data show CDR1 as SNHLY and CDR2 as FYNNEI. This CDR3 reads CASSPHGQAGRGLAGELFF. The CDR3 bases are TGTGCCAGCAGTCCCCATGGCCAGGCAGGTCGGGGGTTGGCCGGGGAGCTGTTTTTT.

On this clonotype: The germline gene is not matched at one end of the junction; a read error may be the cause. The chain carries TRBV11-1 and TRBJ2-3; D call uncertain. This CDR3 has 18 residues. CDR1 SGHAT and CDR2 FQDESV come from the germline V gene (reference sequence). CDR3 nucleotides: TGTGCTAGCAGCTCACGGACCGGGCTCGGCACTACCACAGATACGCAGTATTTT. It is translated as CASSSRTGLGTTTDTQYF. Full variable domain (missing parts from reference TRBV11-1 and TRBJ2-3): EAEVAQSPRYKITEKSQAVAFWCDPISGHATLYWYRQILGQGPELLVQFQDESVVDDSQLPKDRFSAERLKGVDSTLKIQPAELGDSAMYLCASSSRTGLGTTTDTQYFGPGTRLTVL.

Regarding this clonotype: A much larger clone differs by one base, so this may be a read error. The chain carries TRBV28 and TRBJ2-3; 11 positions match TRBD1. The CDR3 is 16 residues long. Germline V gene lookup returns CDR1 MDHEN and CDR2 SYDVKM. V shed 6 bases, J shed 7 bases, and the junction held 12 bases outside the gene matches. The chain's CDR3 is CASSRPGTGGAHTQYF. The CDR3 region has the DNA TGTGCCAGCAGCCGACCTGGGACAGGGGGGGCACATACGCAGTATTTT.

Regarding this clonotype: This could be a read error, since a much larger clone is one nucleotide away. V gene TRBV5-6 combines with J gene TRBJ2-5; no clear D gene. With 2 bases removed from V and 9 bases from J, the gap between germline ends came to 17 bases. The CDR3 contains 14 residues. Germline V gives CDR1 SGHDT, CDR2 YYEEEE. The chain's CDR3 is CASSFSGCLLSQYF. The CDR3 DNA follows: TGTGCCAGCAGCTTTTCCGGGTGTTTGTTGTCCCAGTACTTC. The whole variable domain, remainder taken from reference TRBV5-6 and TRBJ2-5, is DAGVTQSPTHLIKTRGQQVTLRCSPKSGHDTVSWYQQALGQGPQFIFQYYEEEERQRGNFPDRFSGHQFPNYSSELNVNALLLGDSALYLCASSFSGCLLSQYFGPGTRLLVL.

Worth noting for this clonotype: One end of the junction fails to match germline, which may point to a read error. The rearrangement uses TRBV4-2 and TRBJ2-5, with 7 bases matching TRBD1. The CDR3 is 14 amino acids. Germline CDR1 reads LGHNA; CDR2 reads YNFKEQ. The CDR3 DNA follows: TGTGTCAGCAGCCAAGTGGGACAGAAGGGGACCCAGTATTTC. Amino acid sequence: CVSSQVGQKGTQYF.

Of note for this clonotype: One end of the junction is discordant with germline, which a read error may explain. V and J are TRBV4-1 and TRBJ2-4; TRBD2 matches 15 bases. In germline, CDR1 is MGHRA, CDR2 YSYEKL. The CDR3 is 20 amino acids. As DNA, the CDR3 is TGCTCCAGCAGCCAAGGTGGGACTAGCGGGAGGACCGGGGCCAAAAACATTCAGTACTTC. Translation gives CSSSQGGTSGRTGAKNIQYF.

Comments on this clonotype: The junction and the germline gene differ at one end; a read error may be behind it. CDR3 bases: TGTGCCAGCACTCCGGGGTCGCGGGGGCAGCCCCAACATTTC. It encodes CASTPGSRGQPQHF. This chain links TRBV28 with TRBJ1-5; D is possibly TRBD1 (6 bases). The CDR3 totals 14 residues. Germline V gene lookup returns CDR1 MDHEN and CDR2 SYDVKM.

Remarks on this clonotype: Since a much larger clone is just one base distant, this may be a read error. V and J are TRBV6-4 and TRBJ1-2; D unresolved. The CDR3 runs to 16 residues. Trimming left V 7 bases short and J 6 bases short, with 24 bases between. The V gene's germline CDR1 is MRHNA and CDR2 SNTAGT. The CDR3 coding sequence is TGTGCCAGCACTCCTGACCAGTGTGAGGGTATACATGGCTACACCTTC. As protein: CASTPDQCEGIHGYTF.

The chain recombines TRBV19 with TRBJ2-6; D possibly corresponds to TRBD1 (6 bases). Trimming cost V 7 bases and J 11 bases, with 24 bases left between them. The CDR3 is made up of 16 amino acids. The germline CDR1 and CDR2 sequences are LNHDA and SQIVND (reference sequence). CDR3 coding DNA: TGTGCCAGTACTCCTAGGGGCAGGGGCCCTTCATACGTCCTGACTTTC. It translates to CASTPRGRGPSYVLTF.

This clonotype showed up many times. The chain recombines TRBV4-1 with TRBJ2-2, with 16 bases identical to TRBD2. Germline V gene sequence: CDR1 MGHRA, CDR2 YSYEKL. J gave up 6 bases and V 2 bases, and 3 bases lay outside the gene matches. This CDR3 has 17 residues. The CDR3 region is CASSQSGLAGGPGELFF. The CDR3, as DNA: TGCGCCAGCAGCCAATCGGGACTAGCGGGAGGGCCCGGGGAGCTGTTTTTT.

Worth noting for this clonotype: At one end, the junction sequence differs from germline, possibly due to a read error. The chain employs TRBV14 and TRBJ2-1, with 7 bases fitting TRBD2. This CDR3 spans 16 amino acids. Germline V lookup: CDR1 SGHDN, CDR2 FVKESK. As DNA, the CDR3 is TGCGCCAGCAGCCAACTAGGACTAGAGGGAGCGGGTGAGCAGTTCTTC. As protein: CASSQLGLEGAGEQFF.

About this clonotype: The junction departs from germline at one end; a sequencing error may be responsible. The chain links TRBV4-2 to TRBJ1-3; D is unclear. The CDR3 length is 16 residues. From germline, CDR1 is LGHNA and CDR2 YNFKEQ. The CDR3 protein is CVSSQDVVDTGNTIYF. The CDR3 bases are TGTGTCAGCAGCCAAGATGTAGTGGATACTGGAAACACCATATATTTT.

With respect to this clonotype: The CDR3 ends on some other residue instead of the conserved phenylalanine or tryptophan, so this is likely a read error. The limits of the CDR3 on the DNA are not certain, so only TCRdb's listed CDR3 is given. The rearrangement links TRBV11-2 to TRBJ2-5; whether TRBD1, the table's D call, matches the DNA was not checked. The CDR3 comprises 13 residues, both ends counted. CDR1 is SGHAT, CDR2 FQNNGV, per germline. This CDR3 reads CASSLEIGDREYS.

Ten or more counts support this clonotype. The chain joins TRBV6-1 to TRBJ2-3, with 12 positions matching TRBD2. This CDR3 has 17 residues. Germline V lookup: CDR1 MNHNS, CDR2 SASEGT. J was trimmed by 0 bases and V by 8 bases; bases with no gene match: 9. CDR3 nucleotide sequence: TGTGCCAGCGTCAGGACTAGCGGGGTGACTAGCACAGATACGCAGTATTTT. The encoded protein is CASVRTSGVTSTDTQYF.

Notes on this clonotype: Because the CDR3 is missing its conserved closing phenylalanine or tryptophan, this is likely a read error. The gene calls are TRBV11-1 and TRBJ2-5; D remains unclear. The V end lost 1 base, the J end lost 4 bases, and 16 bases lay between the germline ends. Germline-derived CDR1 and CDR2 are SGHAT and FQDESV (reference sequence). The CDR3 totals 16 residues. Written as DNA, the CDR3 is TGTGCCAGCAGCTTAGGATTGGACGTCTTACTAGAGACCCAGTACTTA. Its protein is CASSLGLDVLLETQYL.

This clonotype has a handful of counts. Being one base from a much bigger clone, this may be a read error. The J gene is TRBJ1-2, the V gene TRBV5-4; D unclear. The CDR3 consists of 12 residues. Germline-derived CDR1 and CDR2 are SGHNT and YYREEE (reference sequence). The CDR3 loop reads CASGLEIDGYTF. CDR3 coding DNA: TGTGCCAGCGGCTTGGAGATCGATGGCTACACCTTC.

Remarks on this clonotype: Here the CDR3 omits its conserved ending phenylalanine or tryptophan, so a read error is the likely source. This chain joins TRBV18 and TRBJ2-5, with 9 bases matching TRBD1. Germline lookup yields CDR1 KGHSH and CDR2 LQKENI. Trimming removed 6 bases from V and 4 bases from J; junction bases left unmatched: 6. The CDR3 sequence is 14 residues long. CDR3 loop: CASSSTTGGETQYI. As DNA, the CDR3 is TGTGCCAGCTCTTCAACGACAGGGGGAGAGACCCAGTACATC.

Note on this clonotype: Without the conserved terminal phenylalanine or tryptophan, this CDR3 likely stems from a read error. The chain has TRBV11-2 and TRBJ2-1, with 8 positions matching TRBD2. This CDR3 comprises 14 residues. Germline lookup yields CDR1 SGHAT and CDR2 FQNNGV. The DNA of the CDR3 is TGTACCAGCAGCCTCAGCGGGAGCCGCAATGAGCAGTTCCCC. Amino acids: CTSSLSGSRNEQFP.

The chain recombines TRBV5-6 with TRBJ2-1; the match to TRBD2 covers 7 bases. Germline V gene sequence: CDR1 SGHDT, CDR2 YYEEEE. The CDR3 spans 16 residues. The trim removed 0 bases at V and 10 bases at J, leaving 13 bases unmatched. CDR3 bases: TGTGCCAGCAGCTTGGCCCCGGGACTTTCGGGAGGCGAGCAGTTCTTC. The encoded protein is CASSLAPGLSGGEQFF.

Worth noting for this clonotype: A junction boundary mismatches the germline segment, possibly from a read error. V and J are TRBV4-2 and TRBJ2-7; D is ambiguous. CDR1 and CDR2 from the germline V gene are LGHNA and YNFKEQ. This CDR3 has 16 residues. The CDR3 loop is CDSSQSQRWATYEQYF. Here the CDR3 DNA reads TGTGACAGCAGCCAGTCCCAGAGGTGGGCTACCTACGAGCAGTACTTC.

Concerning this clonotype: At one end the junction does not follow the germline gene, possibly because of a read error. This chain uses TRBV4-2 with TRBJ1-1, with D perhaps TRBD1 (6 bases). Germline values: CDR1 LGHNA, CDR2 YNFKEQ. The CDR3 runs 15 residues. DNA of the CDR3: TGTGCCAGCAGCCAAGGAGGGGGGCGGAACGCTGAAGCTTTCTTT. Translated, it gives CASSQGGGRNAEAFF.